The 29 T cell receptor beta chains presented below share a single source sample, sequenced in a study of cytomegalovirus exposure and HLA in healthy donors. The table came from immunoSEQ multiplex PCR; TCRdb's copy has only in-frame clones and leaves some out. Of some 140,000 clones detected, roughly nine tenths appear once; the ten largest clones hold about 10%. Sequencing used PBMCs. All receptors come from a woman aged 18-29 years in good health and CMV-seropositive.

The chain has TRBV4-2 and TRBJ1-4; D uncertain. Trimming took off 0 bases at V and 8 bases at J, with 10 bases between the two ends. The CDR3 is 14 residues long. The germline V gene has CDR1 LGHNA and CDR2 YNFKEQ. DNA of the CDR3: TGTGCCAGCAGCCAAGATGCCATTCTAGAAAAACTGTTTTTT. It specifies CASSQDAILEKLFF.

To note about this clone: This sample includes further DNA sequences coding for the same CDR3. The chain is built from TRBV5-1 and TRBJ1-1; the D gene is possibly TRBD1 (6 bases). Germline-derived CDR1 and CDR2 are SGHRS and YFSETQ. This CDR3 contains 14 residues. The V end lost 0 bases, the J end lost 4 bases, and 10 bases lay between the germline ends. In nucleotides, the CDR3 is TGCGCCAGCAGCTTGGGCAGGGGCGGCACTGAAGCTTTCTTT. Translated, it gives CASSLGRGGTEAFF.

V gene TRBV9 combines with J gene TRBJ2-5; TRBD1 matches 10 bases. The CDR3 has 15 residues. The V and J ends lost 3 bases and 4 bases, in that order; junction bases with no gene match: 6. Germline-derived CDR1 and CDR2 are SGDLS and YYNGEE. The CDR3 reads CASSGGQGEGETQYF. The CDR3 DNA is TGTGCCAGCAGCGGCGGACAGGGGGAGGGAGAGACCCAGTACTTC.

This chain connects TRBV14 to TRBJ1-2; tentatively, D is TRBD1 (6 bases). This CDR3 has 15 residues. The germline V and J ends were trimmed by 4 bases and 6 bases, with 18 bases remaining between them. The germline CDR1 and CDR2 sequences are SGHDN and FVKESK. CDR3 protein: CASSPWDKGFNGYTF. For the CDR3, the DNA is TGTGCCAGCAGCCCCTGGGACAAGGGCTTTAATGGCTACACCTTC.

The CDR3 nucleotides are TGTGCCAGCAGTGCACAGGGGGCCTCAGCCAAAAACATTCAGTACTTC. Translating gives CASSAQGASAKNIQYF. The gene calls are TRBV28 and TRBJ2-4, with 9 nucleotides matching TRBD1. V gave up 5 bases and J gave up 0 bases; unmatched junction bases: 5. The CDR3 has 16 residues. Germline V gives CDR1 MDHEN, CDR2 SYDVKM. Full variable domain (missing parts from reference TRBV28 and TRBJ2-4): DVKVTQSSRYLVKRTGEKVFLECVQDMDHENMFWYRQDPGLGLRLIYFSYDVKMKEKGDIPEGYSVSREKKERFSLILESASTNQTSMYLCASSAQGASAKNIQYFGAGTRLSVL.

The chain combines TRBV5-1 with TRBJ1-3, with TRBD1 matching over 7 bases. The V segment lost 4 bases and the J segment 5 bases; nucleotides outside the gene matches: 6. Germline CDR1 and CDR2: SGHRS and YFSETQ. The CDR3 contains 14 residues. The CDR3 reads CASSPDRRRNTIYF. The CDR3 coding sequence is TGCGCCAGCAGCCCGGACAGGCGTCGAAACACCATATATTTT.

In DNA, the CDR3 is TGTGCCAGCAGTCCCCGGGACAGGGATGGCTACACCTTC. It codes for CASSPRDRDGYTF. The rearrangement links TRBV27 to TRBJ1-2, with TRBD1 identical over 9 bases. Unmatched junction bases numbered 4, after V lost 5 bases and J lost 6 bases. This CDR3 region has 13 residues. CDR1 is MNHEY, CDR2 SMNVEV, per germline (reference sequence).

The chain uses TRBV5-1 and TRBJ2-1; 9 bases agree with TRBD2. CDR3 length: 16 amino acids. Unmatched junction bases numbered 6, after V lost 1 base and J lost 4 bases. The germline V gene encodes CDR1 SGHRS and CDR2 YFSETQ. CDR3 nucleotides: TGCGCCAGCAGCTTGAGGTCTAGCGGGACATACAATGAGCAGTTCTTC. It is translated as CASSLRSSGTYNEQFF.

V usage is TRBV7-2 and J usage is TRBJ1-1, with D tentatively TRBD1 (6 bases). Trimming stripped 4 bases from V and 4 bases from J, with 25 bases between. CDR1 and CDR2 from the germline V gene are SGHTA and FQGNSA. The CDR3 spans 18 residues. The CDR3 DNA reads as TGTGCCAGCAGCTACAACCCCCAGGGTGACAGGATCGGCACTGAAGCTTTCTTT. This codes for CASSYNPQGDRIGTEAFF. Full variable domain (rest looked up from reference TRBV7-2 and TRBJ1-1): GAGVSQSPSNKVTEKGKDVELRCDPISGHTALYWYRQSLGQGLEFLIYFQGNSAPDKSGLPSDRFSAERTGGSVSTLTIQRTQQEDSAVYLCASSYNPQGDRIGTEAFFGQGTRLTVV.

J is TRBJ2-2 and V is TRBV7-2; maybe TRBD2 (5 bases). V gave up 2 bases and J gave up 1 base, with 5 bases separating them. Per the germline V gene, CDR1 is SGHTA and CDR2 is FQGNSA. This CDR3 comprises 14 residues. The CDR3 nucleotides read TGTGCCAGCAGCTTACGGGGGAACACCGGGGAGCTGTTTTTT. It is translated as CASSLRGNTGELFF. The whole variable domain, filled in from reference TRBV7-2 and TRBJ2-2, reads GAGVSQSPSNKVTEKGKDVELRCDPISGHTALYWYRQSLGQGLEFLIYFQGNSAPDKSGLPSDRFSAERTGGSVSTLTIQRTQQEDSAVYLCASSLRGNTGELFFGEGSRLTVL.

The chain uses TRBV13 and TRBJ2-3; 8 bases map to TRBD2. The CDR3 extends over 16 amino acids. V dropped 4 bases and J dropped 6; count of bases not matched to a gene: 12. Germline V CDR1 and CDR2: PRHDT, FYEKMQ (reference sequence). The CDR3 DNA reads TGTGCCAGCAGCTCCTTTGCGGGGGGTCAGGAGGATACGCAGTATTTT. Translation gives CASSSFAGGQEDTQYF.

The chain has TRBV11-2 and TRBJ1-3; D may be TRBD1 (6 bases). Deletions cut 5 bases from V and 6 bases from J, with 8 bases between. Germline CDR1 and CDR2: SGHAT and FQNNGV. CDR3 size: 12 residues. In DNA form, the CDR3 reads TGTGCCAGCAGCAGGGGGACAAACACCATATATTTT. This encodes CASSRGTNTIYF.

The CDR3 DNA is TGTGCCAGCAGCGGCCGGGACACGGGCAATGAGCAGTTCTTC. As protein: CASSGRDTGNEQFF. The chain has TRBV9 and TRBJ2-1; D may be TRBD1 (6 bases). Germline CDR1 SGDLS, CDR2 YYNGEE. The CDR3 is 14 residues long. Trimming cost V 3 bases and J 6 bases, with 13 bases left between them.

In this sample, this clone turned up a few times. This chain joins TRBV7-9 and TRBJ1-2, with a possible D match to TRBD1 (5 bases). The CDR3 is 11 amino acids. CDR1 SEHNR and CDR2 FQNEAQ come from the germline V gene (reference sequence). The V and J ends lost 6 bases and 6 bases respectively, with 8 bases between them. In DNA, the CDR3 is TGTGCCAGCAGTAACAGGAATGGCTACACCTTC. Amino acids: CASSNRNGYTF.

This clone was seen ten or more times. The chain combines TRBV2 with TRBJ2-2, with D unclear. The CDR3 spans 13 residues. Germline-derived CDR1 and CDR2 are SNHLY and FYNNEI. V shed 8 bases and J shed 4 bases, with 11 bases lying between them. The CDR3 sequence: CASEVSSTGELFF. Written as DNA, the CDR3 is TGTGCCAGCGAGGTCTCCAGCACCGGGGAGCTGTTTTTT.

The V and J genes are TRBV11-2 and TRBJ2-5; weak D call: TRBD2 (6 bases). Germline V gives CDR1 SGHAT, CDR2 FQNNGV. The CDR3 contains 14 residues. V was trimmed by 6 bases and J by 0 bases, leaving 11 bases between them. CDR3 in amino acids: CASRGLRYQETQYF. Written as DNA, the CDR3 is TGTGCCAGCAGGGGACTTCGGTACCAAGAGACCCAGTACTTC.

The V gene is TRBV5-1, the J gene TRBJ2-1, with a weak D call TRBD1 (5 bases). In germline, CDR1 is SGHRS, CDR2 YFSETQ. V shed 0 bases and J shed 1 base, with 11 bases lying between them. This CDR3 has 16 residues. The CDR3, as DNA: TGCGCCAGCAGCTTGGGGGGCACAAAATCCTACAATGAGCAGTTCTTC. This translates into CASSLGGTKSYNEQFF.

The chain is built from TRBV29-1 and TRBJ1-2, with D maybe TRBD1 (6 bases). The length of the CDR3 is 13 residues. Germline-derived CDR1 and CDR2 are SQVTM and ANQGSEA. The V gene lost 7 bases and the J gene lost 6 bases, with 18 bases spanning the gap. CDR3 region: CSARTDRFNGYTF. The CDR3 DNA is TGCAGCGCCCGGACAGATCGTTTTAATGGCTACACCTTC.

The chain combines TRBV5-4 with TRBJ2-1, with D unresolved. The CDR3 loop spans 13 amino acids. Germline values: CDR1 SGHNT, CDR2 YYREEE (reference sequence). V shed 0 bases and J shed 3 bases, with 4 bases lying between them. This chain's CDR3 is CASSLDGYNEQFF. The CDR3 nucleotides read TGTGCCAGCAGCTTGGACGGCTACAATGAGCAGTTCTTC.

This clone appeared a single time. V gene TRBV4-1 combines with J gene TRBJ1-3; 7 bases map to TRBD1. The CDR3 consists of 15 residues. Germline CDR1 reads MGHRA; CDR2 reads YSYEKL. Trimming took 4 bases from V and 4 from J; bases not matched to a gene: 7. CDR3 nucleotides: TGCGCCAGCAGCCCTCGGGACAGTCTCGGAAACACCATATATTTT. Amino acid sequence: CASSPRDSLGNTIYF.

V and J are TRBV6-1 and TRBJ1-2; tentatively, D is TRBD1 (6 bases). This CDR3 has 16 amino acids. Germline V lookup: CDR1 MNHNS, CDR2 SASEGT. Trimming removed 3 bases from V and 4 bases from J, with 18 bases in between. CDR3 amino acids: CASSDLLTGRSYGYTF. DNA of the CDR3: TGTGCCAGCAGTGACCTATTAACAGGGCGCAGCTATGGCTACACCTTC.

This chain uses TRBV19 with TRBJ1-2; D perhaps matches TRBD1 (5 bases). The CDR3 is made up of 14 amino acids. V shed 3 bases and J shed 7 bases, with 15 bases lying between them. The V gene's germline CDR1 is LNHDA and CDR2 SQIVND (reference sequence). The CDR3 protein is CASSIPTEGAGYTF. The CDR3 DNA follows: TGTGCCAGTAGTATCCCCACCGAAGGGGCTGGCTACACCTTC.

The V gene is TRBV7-9, the J gene TRBJ1-2; 8 bases fit TRBD1. CDR1 is SEHNR, CDR2 FQNEAQ, per germline (reference sequence). V trimming: 4 bases; J trimming: 6 bases; junction bases outside the gene matches: 7. The CDR3 runs to 14 residues. The CDR3 DNA follows: TGTGCCAGCAGCTCGGACAGGGAATTCCATGGCTACACCTTC. Its protein product is CASSSDREFHGYTF.

This sequence joins TRBV28 and TRBJ1-2; D is unclear. From germline, CDR1 is MDHEN and CDR2 SYDVKM. V was clipped by 2 bases and J by 8 bases, with 15 bases between them. This CDR3 contains 14 residues. For the CDR3, the DNA is TGTGCCAGCAGTTTAGACTCCAACCCAAGGGGCTACACCTTC. It specifies CASSLDSNPRGYTF.

This chain connects TRBV7-9 to TRBJ1-6; D remains ambiguous. This CDR3 has 14 residues. V was trimmed by 1 base and J by 6 bases, leaving 7 bases between them. The germline V gene has CDR1 SEHNR and CDR2 FQNEAQ (reference sequence). CDR3 protein: CASSLVPGNSPLHF. Written as DNA, the CDR3 is TGTGCCAGCAGCTTAGTACCCGGTAATTCACCCCTCCACTTT.

The V and J genes are TRBV11-3 and TRBJ1-1; D is possibly TRBD1 (6 bases). The CDR3 has 14 amino acids. The V gene's germline CDR1 is SGHNT and CDR2 YENEEA. Trimming cost V 5 bases and J 2 bases, with 12 bases left between them. CDR3 sequence (DNA): TGTGCCAGCAGCGACGGGACACAAAACACTGAAGCTTTCTTT. It codes for CASSDGTQNTEAFF.

The chain joins TRBV10-3 to TRBJ2-3, with TRBD2 matching 15 bases. The CDR3 covers 18 residues. Germline V gives CDR1 ENHRY, CDR2 SYGVKD. Unmatched junction bases numbered 11, after V lost 10 bases and J lost 0 bases. The CDR3 nucleotides are TGTGCCACCGCACCCGGACTAGCGGGGGGGTCTAGCACAGATACGCAGTATTTT. Encoded protein: CATAPGLAGGSSTDTQYF.

The rearrangement joins TRBV4-3 to TRBJ1-6; D unclear. CDR1 and CDR2 from the germline V gene are LGHNA and YSLEER. The CDR3 runs to 14 residues. Trimming pared 4 bases from V and 8 bases from J, leaving 12 bases between. CDR3 loop: CASSRARIDSPLHF. CDR3 nucleotides: TGCGCCAGCAGCCGCGCGAGGATAGATTCACCCCTCCACTTT.

The J gene is TRBJ1-5, the V gene TRBV6-5, with D unresolved. CDR1 and CDR2 (germline): MNHEY, SVGAGI. V lost 6 bases, J lost 2 bases, and 14 bases lay in between. The length of the CDR3 is 15 residues. The CDR3 loop is CASRPRLAGNQPQHF. CDR3 DNA sequence: TGTGCCAGCAGGCCCAGACTGGCGGGCAATCAGCCCCAGCATTTT.